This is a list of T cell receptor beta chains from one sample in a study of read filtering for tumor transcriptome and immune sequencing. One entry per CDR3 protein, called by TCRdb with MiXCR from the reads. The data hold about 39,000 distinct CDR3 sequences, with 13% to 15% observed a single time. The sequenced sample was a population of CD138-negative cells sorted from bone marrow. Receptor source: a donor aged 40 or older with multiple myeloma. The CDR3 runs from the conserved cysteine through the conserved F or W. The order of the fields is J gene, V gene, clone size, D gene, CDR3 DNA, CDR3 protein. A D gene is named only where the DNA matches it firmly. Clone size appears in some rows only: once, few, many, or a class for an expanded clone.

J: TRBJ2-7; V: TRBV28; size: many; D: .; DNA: TGTGCCAGCAGTCCCCGTCCTTGGAGACGGACGCGGGAGCAGTACTTC; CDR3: CASSPRPWRRTREQYF
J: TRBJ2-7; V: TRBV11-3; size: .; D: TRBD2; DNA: TGTGCCAGCAGCTTAGAAAGGGGACTAGCGGGATCCTACGAGCAGTACTTC; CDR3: CASSLERGLAGSYEQYF
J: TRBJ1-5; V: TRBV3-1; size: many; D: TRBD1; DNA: TGTGCCAGCAGCCGAGGGTCCGGGACAGGGGTGGGAAATCAGCCCCAGCATTTT; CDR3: CASSRGSGTGVGNQPQHF
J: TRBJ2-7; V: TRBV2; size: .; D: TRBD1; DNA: TGTGCCAGCAGTGAAGGGGCAGGGGGCTTACGGGAGCAGTGCTTC; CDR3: CASSEGAGGLREQCF
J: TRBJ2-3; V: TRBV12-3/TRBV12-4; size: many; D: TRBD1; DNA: TGTGCCAGCAGTTTAAACAGGGGTAGCTCAGATACGCAGTATTTT; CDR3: CASSLNRGSSDTQYF
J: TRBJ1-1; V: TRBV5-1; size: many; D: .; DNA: TGCGCCAGCAGCTTGGGGGCCGGGCAGAGGGGGAACACTGAAGCTTTCTTT; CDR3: CASSLGAGQRGNTEAFF
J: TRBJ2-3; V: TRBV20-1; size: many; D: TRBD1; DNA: TGCAGTGCTAGAGATCGGACAGGGGCGAGAGATACGCAGTATTTT; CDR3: CSARDRTGARDTQYF
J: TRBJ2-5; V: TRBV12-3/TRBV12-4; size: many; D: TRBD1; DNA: TGTGCCAGCCGACAGGGTGGGGAGACCCAGTACTTC; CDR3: CASRQGGETQYF
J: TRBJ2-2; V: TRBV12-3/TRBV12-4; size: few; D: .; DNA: TGTGCCAGCAGTTTCGGAGCCGGGGAGCTGTTTTTT; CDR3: CASSFGAGELFF
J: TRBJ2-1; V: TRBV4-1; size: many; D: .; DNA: TGCGCCAGCAGCCAAGGGATGTCTAAGCAGTTCTTC; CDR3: CASSQGMSKQFF
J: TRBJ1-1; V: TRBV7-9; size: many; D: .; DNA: TGTGCCAGCAGCTCAGGGTGGGAAGCTTTCTTT; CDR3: CASSSGWEAFF
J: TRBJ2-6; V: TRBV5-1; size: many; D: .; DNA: TGCGCCAGCAGCTCCACTCGGGGGGCCAACGTCCTGACTTTC; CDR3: CASSSTRGANVLTF
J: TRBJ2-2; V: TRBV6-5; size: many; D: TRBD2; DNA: TGTGCCAGCAGTTCCTCCGGACTAGCGGGAGTTGCCGGGGAGCTGTTTTTT; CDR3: CASSSSGLAGVAGELFF
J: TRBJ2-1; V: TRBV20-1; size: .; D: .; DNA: TGCAGTGCTAGATACGCGTACAGTGAGCAGTTCTTC; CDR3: CSARYAYSEQFF
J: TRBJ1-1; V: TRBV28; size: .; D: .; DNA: TGTGCCAGCAGGGGCGCCCACACTAAAGCTTTCTTT; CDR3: CASRGAHTKAFF
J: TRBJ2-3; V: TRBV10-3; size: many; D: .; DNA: TGTGCCATCAGTGAGTCAACTCCAGGGAGCACAGATACGCAGTATTTT; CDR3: CAISESTPGSTDTQYF
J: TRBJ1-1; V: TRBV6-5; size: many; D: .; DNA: TGTGCCAGCAGTCTATCGTTATCTGCGAACACTGAAGCTTTCTTT; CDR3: CASSLSLSANTEAFF
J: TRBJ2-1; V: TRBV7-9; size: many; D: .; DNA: TGTGCCAGCAGCCTCCGGACACTGGGGAATGAGCAGTTCTTC; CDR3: CASSLRTLGNEQFF
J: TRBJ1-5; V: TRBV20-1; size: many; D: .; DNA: TGCAGTGCTAGAGGAGGGCTCTATCAGCCCCAGCATTTT; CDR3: CSARGGLYQPQHF
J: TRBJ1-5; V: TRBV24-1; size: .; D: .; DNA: TGTGCCACCAGTGTTGGGGCTAATGAGCCCCTGCATTTT; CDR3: CATSVGANEPLHF
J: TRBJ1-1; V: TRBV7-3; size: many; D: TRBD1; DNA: TGTGCCAGCAGCCACGGGACAGGGACTATGAACACTGAAGCTTTCTTT; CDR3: CASSHGTGTMNTEAFF
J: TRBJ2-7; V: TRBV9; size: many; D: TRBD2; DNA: TGTGCCAGCAGCGACGGGGGGGCCTACGAGCAGTACTTC; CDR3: CASSDGGAYEQYF
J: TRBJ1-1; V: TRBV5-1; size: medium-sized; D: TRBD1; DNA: TGCGCCAGCAGCTTGGGTAGGGGGCGCAACACTGAAGCTTTCTTT; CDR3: CASSLGRGRNTEAFF
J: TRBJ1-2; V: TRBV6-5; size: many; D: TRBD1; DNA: TGTGCCAGCAGTTACTCCCGGACAGGGAACTATGGCTACACCTTC; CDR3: CASSYSRTGNYGYTF
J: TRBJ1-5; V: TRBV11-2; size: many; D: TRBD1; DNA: TGTGCCAGCAGCCAAGGGACAGGAAGACGGAGCAATCAGCCCCAGCATTTT; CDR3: CASSQGTGRRSNQPQHF
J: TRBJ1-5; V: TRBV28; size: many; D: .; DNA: TGTGCCAGCAGTCTACGGTTCTTAAATCAGCCCCAGCATTTT; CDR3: CASSLRFLNQPQHF
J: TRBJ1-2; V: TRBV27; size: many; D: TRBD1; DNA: TGTGCCAGCAGTTTATGGCCAGGGGGCTATGGCTACACCTTC; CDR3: CASSLWPGGYGYTF
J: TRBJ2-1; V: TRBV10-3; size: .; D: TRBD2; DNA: TGTGCCATCAGCGCCACCGGTAGCGGGATGGGCGACGGGCAGTTCTTC; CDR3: CAISATGSGMGDGQFF